The 14 T cell receptor beta chains below all came from one sample that was sequenced in a study of vaccination and CD4 T cells after COVID-19. Their target antigens are unknown. Treatment in this sample: approximately nine-day PBMC culture with coronavirus spike peptide pools or control peptides (ViraFEST assay). Cultured CD4+ T-cell DNA underwent Oncomine TCR Beta short-read sequencing. MiXCR, applied by TCRdb to the PCR reads, yields one record per CDR3 protein. The table shows about 14,000 distinct CDR3 sequences, with roughly 31% occurring only once. Sequencing used cultured CD4+ T cells from blood. These receptors originate from a human donor with COVID-19.

The sample holds a few counts of this clonotype. The rearrangement uses TRBV6-1 and TRBJ2-4, with a possible D match to TRBD1 (5 bases). The CDR3 is 15 residues long. V lost 4 bases and J 6 bases, leaving 16 bases between the germline ends. CDR1 is MNHNS, CDR2 SASEGT, per germline. Written as DNA, the CDR3 is TGTGCCAGCAGTGCGCAGGGCACAGCCGGAAACATTCAGTACTTC. It codes for CASSAQGTAGNIQYF.

The chain is built from TRBV28 and TRBJ1-4, with a weak D call TRBD1 (6 bases). The CDR3 contains 14 residues. Germline V CDR1 and CDR2: MDHEN, SYDVKM. Trimming stripped 7 bases from V and 8 bases from J, with 17 bases between. DNA of the CDR3: TGTGCCAGCACCCCACCAGGGGTACGGGAAAAACTGTTTTTT. It encodes CASTPPGVREKLFF.

This clonotype was observed a handful of times. The rearrangement uses TRBV18 and TRBJ1-5; unclear D gene. The CDR3 has 13 amino acids. The V end lost 9 bases, the J end lost 0 bases, and 9 bases lay between the germline ends. Germline CDR1 and CDR2: KGHSH and LQKENI. CDR3 nucleotides: TGTGCCAGTAATTCCAATAGCAATCAGCCCCAGCATTTT. This translates into CASNSNSNQPQHF.

V usage is TRBV24-1 and J usage is TRBJ2-3, with a possible D match to TRBD2 (7 bases). The CDR3 spans 14 residues. Trimming pared 7 bases from V and 5 bases from J, leaving 15 bases between. Looked up from germline, CDR1 is KGHDR and CDR2 is SFDVKD. In DNA form, the CDR3 reads TGTGCCACCAGGGGGGCGGGGGCGGAAGATACGCAGTATTTT. This encodes CATRGAGAEDTQYF.

There are a few counts of this clonotype. The chain has TRBV11-2 and TRBJ1-5, with TRBD1 as a possible D gene (5 bases). V was clipped by 0 bases and J by 7 bases, with 10 bases between them. The CDR3 is 14 residues long. CDR1 and CDR2 from the germline V gene are SGHAT and FQNNGV. The CDR3 protein is CASSLDGGDQPQHF. CDR3 DNA sequence: TGTGCCAGCAGCTTAGATGGAGGGGACCAGCCCCAGCATTTT.

The table lists this clonotype with a few counts. The chain combines TRBV7-9 with TRBJ1-2, with TRBD1 matching 9 bases. The CDR3 totals 15 residues. Germline values: CDR1 SEHNR, CDR2 FQNEAQ (reference sequence). Trimming at V came to 3 bases and at J to 8 bases, leaving 10 bases not matched to a gene. The CDR3 nucleotides read TGTGCCAGCAGCTTCGCGACAGGGGGATGGTTAGGCTACACCTTC. Translating it yields CASSFATGGWLGYTF.

The V call is TRBV6-1, the J call TRBJ2-2; D gene ambiguous. The CDR3 consists of 11 residues. Per the germline V gene, CDR1 is MNHNS and CDR2 is SASEGT. V lost 7 bases and J 6 bases, leaving 6 bases between the germline ends. DNA of the CDR3: TGTGCCAGCACGACCGCCGGGGAGCTGTTTTTT. Its translation: CASTTAGELFF.

This clonotype was observed a few times. The V gene is TRBV6-1, the J gene TRBJ2-3, with D uncertain. The V and J ends lost 5 bases and 4 bases respectively, with 13 bases between them. This CDR3 contains 14 residues. Germline V gene data show CDR1 as MNHNS and CDR2 as SASEGT. The chain's CDR3 is CASSPHLWADTQYF. The CDR3 region has the DNA TGTGCCAGCAGTCCCCATTTATGGGCAGATACGCAGTATTTT.

This chain uses TRBV4-2 with TRBJ1-2; D is ambiguous. The CDR3 is 12 residues long. CDR1 is LGHNA, CDR2 YNFKEQ, per germline. V lost 0 bases and J lost 7, with 6 bases in between. CDR3 nucleotides: TGTGCCAGCAGCCAAGAGAAGGTTGGCTACACCTTC. Protein: CASSQEKVGYTF.

The chain links TRBV20-1 to TRBJ2-1; D is uncertain. The V end lost 3 bases, the J end lost 0 bases, and 12 bases lay between the germline ends. This CDR3 region has 15 residues. Germline V CDR1 and CDR2: DFQATT, SNEGSKA (reference sequence). The CDR3 sequence: CSASPPRLSYNEQFF. CDR3 nucleotides: TGCAGTGCTAGTCCCCCCAGACTCTCCTACAATGAGCAGTTCTTC.

The chain employs TRBV19 and TRBJ2-3, with TRBD2 matching over 12 bases. CDR3 length equals 19 residues. Germline-derived CDR1 and CDR2 are LNHDA and SQIVND (reference sequence). The V gene end was trimmed by 4 bases and the J gene end by 4 bases; junction bases not matched to a gene: 15. Here the CDR3 reads CASSTVPMGGLAGADTQYF. The CDR3 DNA is TGTGCCAGTAGTACGGTCCCGATGGGGGGACTAGCGGGCGCAGATACGCAGTATTTT. The entire variable domain, with the rest obtained from reference TRBV19 and TRBJ2-3, is as follows: DGGITQSPKYLFRKEGQNVTLSCEQNLNHDAMYWYRQDPGQGLRLIYYSQIVNDFQKGDIAEGYSVSREKKESFPLTVTSAQKNPTAFYLCASSTVPMGGLAGADTQYFGPGTRLTVL.

The sample holds a few counts of this clonotype. The gene calls are TRBV12-3 or TRBV12-4 and TRBJ1-5, with D uncertain. V was shortened by 3 bases and J by 2 bases, with 14 bases between the two germline ends. CDR3 size: 16 residues. Here the CDR3 reads CASSLSLTNRNQPQHF. CDR3 nucleotide sequence: TGTGCCAGCAGTTTGAGCCTGACAAACCGCAATCAGCCCCAGCATTTT.

The chain couples TRBV5-6 to TRBJ2-3; D ambiguous. V shed 2 bases and J shed 0 bases, with 4 bases lying between them. The CDR3 extends over 13 amino acids. Per the germline V gene, CDR1 is SGHDT and CDR2 is YYEEEE. In nucleotides, the CDR3 is TGTGCCAGCAGCTTTCCTAGCACAGATACGCAGTATTTT. It encodes CASSFPSTDTQYF. Supplemented by reference TRBV5-6 and TRBJ2-3, the full variable domain reads DAGVTQSPTHLIKTRGQQVTLRCSPKSGHDTVSWYQQALGQGPQFIFQYYEEEERQRGNFPDRFSGHQFPNYSSELNVNALLLGDSALYLCASSFPSTDTQYFGPGTRLTVL.

This clonotype has more than one count but fewer than ten. The chain is built from TRBV7-3 and TRBJ2-7; D tentatively reads TRBD1 or TRBD2 (5 bases each). This CDR3 contains 13 residues. CDR1 is SGHTA and CDR2 is FQGTGA in the germline V gene. Trimming took 6 bases from V and 1 from J, leaving 10 bases between them. The CDR3 here is CASSRGLSYEQYF. CDR3 in DNA: TGTGCCAGCAGTCGGGGCTTATCCTACGAGCAGTACTTC.